The clone carrying this TCR beta chain was recorded only once. Its target is unknown. This entry comes from a study of beta chain features in type 1 diabetes. The CDR3 length is 13 residues. V was clipped by 5 bases and J by 0 bases, with 7 bases between them. The germline V gene has CDR1 MNHNY and CDR2 SVGAGI (reference sequence). The study reverse transcribed the entire isolated RNA, so it sequenced expressed TCRB transcripts. TCRdb keeps only in-frame clones here, not all; method: immunoSEQ multiplex PCR. The sample gives 310,000 or so clones, approximately 9.7% of which show up once; around 1% is in the top ten. Stem cell-like memory, regulatory, central memory and naive CD4+ cells were sorted via CD45RO/CCR7/CD25/CD127/CD95/CD27. Overall study findings and caveats: Compared to healthy donors, patients appeared to have naive, central memory and Treg TCRB repertoires that were more alike. Within each of all four CD4+ subsets, Type 1 diabetes patients had TCRB CDR3s that were moderately but significantly shorter. Cells with high TCR expression could be over-represented when cDNA is sequenced.

Sequencing input: central memory CD4+ T cells from blood. The clonotype was recovered from a man aged 25-45 years with type 1 diabetes. The chain is built from TRBV6-6 and TRBJ1-1; D not certain. This CDR3 is CASSPGVNTEAFF. In DNA form, the CDR3 reads TGTGCCAGCAGTCCTGGTGTGAACACTGAAGCTTTCTTT.